The next 30 T cell receptor beta chains were all read from a single sample in a study of cytomegalovirus exposure and HLA in healthy donors. PCR primers comprised 60 Vbeta and 13 Jbeta primers. Method: immunoSEQ multiplex PCR; TCRdb's copy keeps in-frame clones and lacks some. The table lists fewer than 200,000 clones, approximately 80% of them singletons, with approximately 2.1% in the top ten. Sequenced material: PBMCs. The source is a woman younger than 30 in good health and CMV-seronegative.

This chain uses TRBV28 with TRBJ2-7, with TRBD1 matching over 8 bases. The CDR3 is made up of 15 amino acids. V gave up 6 bases and J gave up 4 bases; unmatched junction bases: 11. CDR1 and CDR2 from the germline V gene are MDHEN and SYDVKM. CDR3 sequence (DNA): TGTGCCAGCAGCTCCTTGGACAGGGCGCATTACGAGCAGTACTTC. It translates to CASSSLDRAHYEQYF.

The V call is TRBV5-4, the J call TRBJ1-3, with unresolved D. CDR1 SGHNT and CDR2 YYREEE come from the germline V gene (reference sequence). This CDR3 is 12 amino acids long. Trimming pared 4 bases from V and 4 bases from J, leaving 6 bases between. The CDR3 nucleotides read TGTGCCAGCAGCCACTGGGGAAACACCATATATTTT. Protein: CASSHWGNTIYF.

CDR3 protein: CASSLPTRAVWELFF. The DNA of the CDR3 is TGTGCCAGCAGCCTCCCGACCAGGGCAGTCTGGGAGCTGTTTTTT. This chain joins TRBV28 and TRBJ2-2, with a tentative D call TRBD1 (5 bases). Germline CDR1 reads MDHEN; CDR2 reads SYDVKM. Trimming removed 6 bases at V and 9 bases at J, with 20 bases between. The CDR3 is 15 residues long.

The chain has TRBV5-6 and TRBJ2-5; 7 nucleotides match TRBD1. The junction had 3 bases not matched to a gene; V was cut back by 2 bases and J by 2 bases. The CDR3 covers 14 residues. From germline, CDR1 is SGHDT and CDR2 YYEEEE. The CDR3 DNA follows: TGTGCCAGCAGCTTAACACAGGGGCAAGAGACCCAGTACTTC. Encoded protein: CASSLTQGQETQYF.

This clone was observed a few times. The chain carries TRBV28 and TRBJ2-2; TRBD1 aligns across 9 bases. V was pared by 7 bases and J by 3 bases, with 9 bases of the junction left unmatched. CDR1 MDHEN and CDR2 SYDVKM come from the germline V gene. The CDR3 is 16 amino acids. CDR3 nucleotide sequence: TGTGCCAGCACTCTTGGGGGACAGGGTCACACCGGGGAGCTGTTTTTT. It yields the protein CASTLGGQGHTGELFF.

Notes on this clone: Other DNA sequences within the sample encode an identical CDR3. V usage is TRBV5-6 and J usage is TRBJ2-7; 12 nucleotides align to TRBD2. There are 15 residues in the CDR3. Per the germline V gene, CDR1 is SGHDT and CDR2 is YYEEEE. The J segment lost 2 bases and the V segment lost 4 bases, leaving 4 bases of the junction unmatched. The CDR3 nucleotides are TGTGCCAGCAGCCGCCTAGCGGGAGGGACCTACGAGCAGTACTTC. It codes for CASSRLAGGTYEQYF.

The chain is built from TRBV6-4 and TRBJ1-1; D gene ambiguous. Per germline, CDR1 MRHNA and CDR2 SNTAGT. The V and J ends lost 5 bases and 1 base respectively, with 8 bases between them. This CDR3 contains 13 residues. CDR3 coding DNA: TGTGCCAGCAGTTTTACAGAGAACACTGAAGCTTTCTTT. Protein: CASSFTENTEAFF.

This chain joins TRBV11-3 and TRBJ1-1; unclear D gene. In germline, CDR1 is SGHNT, CDR2 YENEEA. The CDR3 extends over 13 amino acids. V was trimmed by 5 bases and J by 3 bases, leaving 10 bases between them. Written as DNA, the CDR3 is TGTGCCAGCAGCCTTACTAGGGACACTGAAGCTTTCTTT. It codes for CASSLTRDTEAFF.

The chain carries TRBV6-1 and TRBJ1-2, with a tentative D call TRBD1 (5 bases). Germline V gene lookup returns CDR1 MNHNS and CDR2 SASEGT. The CDR3 covers 15 residues. V lost 6 bases to trimming and J lost 7 bases, with 21 bases between them. In nucleotides, the CDR3 is TGTGCCAGCAGCCCGGGAGTGGGGCTCATTGGTGGCTACACCTTC. Amino acids: CASSPGVGLIGGYTF.

This chain uses TRBV6-1 with TRBJ1-3, with a tentative D call TRBD1 (5 bases). Deletions cut 10 bases from V and 8 bases from J, with 18 bases between. This CDR3 contains 13 residues. The germline V gene has CDR1 MNHNS and CDR2 SASEGT. The CDR3 protein is CANRQSLVDTIYF. In nucleotides, the CDR3 is TGTGCCAACCGACAGTCCTTGGTTGACACCATATATTTT.

CDR3 in amino acids: CSASIPGEQFF. CDR3 nucleotides: TGCAGTGCTAGTATCCCGGGGGAGCAGTTCTTC. The chain employs TRBV20-1 and TRBJ2-1; tentative D call: TRBD2 (5 bases). Trimming took 3 bases from V and 10 from J, leaving 10 bases between them. Germline CDR1 reads DFQATT; CDR2 reads SNEGSKA (reference sequence). The CDR3 sequence is 11 residues long.

The table lists this clone with a few counts. The rearrangement joins TRBV7-6 to TRBJ2-3; TRBD2 aligns across 12 bases. Germline CDR1 and CDR2: SGHVS and FNYEAQ. CDR3 size: 15 residues. Germline trimming cut 5 bases from V and 11 bases from J; bases unmatched to any gene: 11. CDR3 residues: CASSARLAGDGGQYF. In DNA form, the CDR3 reads TGTGCCAGCAGCGCCCGACTAGCGGGAGACGGTGGGCAGTATTTT.

This chain joins TRBV6-5 and TRBJ2-1, with a possible D match to TRBD1 (5 bases). V was pared by 7 bases and J by 1 base, with 14 bases between. Germline CDR1 MNHEY, CDR2 SVGAGI. The CDR3 has 15 residues. CDR3 in DNA: TGTGCCAGCACCCTCCTGAAGGGGTCCTACAATGAGCAGTTCTTC. This translates into CASTLLKGSYNEQFF.

This clone came up a few times. The genes are TRBV10-3 and TRBJ1-2, with TRBD1 matching over 7 bases. Per germline, CDR1 ENHRY and CDR2 SYGVKD. The CDR3 is 15 amino acids. With V trimmed by 4 bases and J by 3 bases, 8 bases remained unmatched. CDR3 loop: CAISGEGARDYGYTF. The CDR3 DNA follows: TGTGCCATCAGTGGAGAGGGGGCGCGGGACTATGGCTACACCTTC.

The genes are TRBV6-1 and TRBJ2-1; the D gene is possibly TRBD1 (6 bases). The germline V gene has CDR1 MNHNS and CDR2 SASEGT. V was clipped by 6 bases and J by 4 bases, with 10 bases between them. The CDR3 runs to 13 residues. The CDR3 reads CASRDTGYNEQFF. The CDR3 DNA reads as TGTGCCAGCAGGGATACAGGGTACAATGAGCAGTTCTTC.

The V and J genes are TRBV29-1 and TRBJ1-2, with no clear D. The CDR3 covers 12 residues. The germline V gene has CDR1 SQVTM and CDR2 ANQGSEA. The CDR3 sequence: CTGGEGNYGYTF. DNA for the CDR3: TGCACCGGCGGGGAGGGCAACTATGGCTACACCTTC.

The rearrangement joins TRBV6-1 to TRBJ1-1, with D hard to call. CDR3 length: 14 residues. The ends were cut back, 1 base at V and 1 base at J, with 7 bases in the middle. Germline CDR1 is MNHNS and CDR2 is SASEGT. The CDR3 DNA reads as TGTGCCAGCAGTGAAGGCGGAACGAACACTGAAGCTTTCTTT. Translated: CASSEGGTNTEAFF.

This clone was detected only a few times. The rearrangement joins TRBV6-5 to TRBJ1-1; no clear D. V was pared by 6 bases and J by 1 base, with 12 bases between. The CDR3 is 14 residues long. Germline values: CDR1 MNHEY, CDR2 SVGAGI. The CDR3 is CASRGPLGNTEAFF. The CDR3 DNA follows: TGTGCCAGCAGGGGCCCGTTGGGGAACACTGAAGCTTTCTTT.

A few counts support this clone. V is TRBV19 and J is TRBJ2-1; the match to TRBD2 covers 13 bases. CDR3 length: 15 amino acids. J lost 9 bases, V lost 3 bases, and 5 bases had no gene match. Germline-derived CDR1 and CDR2 are LNHDA and SQIVND (reference sequence). The CDR3 region is CASSITSGGAGEQFF. CDR3 bases: TGTGCCAGTAGTATTACTAGCGGGGGGGCAGGTGAGCAGTTCTTC.

The chain carries TRBV4-2 and TRBJ2-7; 8 bases map to TRBD2. CDR1 is LGHNA and CDR2 is YNFKEQ in the germline V gene. The CDR3 length is 15 residues. The ends lost 4 bases at V and 3 bases at J; junction bases unmatched: 8. The DNA of the CDR3 is TGTGCCAGCAGCCCCTACTGGCGGGGGGACTACGAGCAGTACTTC. This sequence encodes CASSPYWRGDYEQYF.

The chain carries TRBV5-1 and TRBJ1-2, with D possibly matching TRBD1 (6 bases). The CDR3 is 12 amino acids. Germline CDR1 SGHRS, CDR2 YFSETQ. V was cut by 0 bases and J by 7 bases, with 7 bases left in between. CDR3 DNA: TGCGCCAGCAGCTTGGACAGGGTTGGCTACACCTTC. This encodes CASSLDRVGYTF.

This clone has only a few counts. V gene TRBV5-1 combines with J gene TRBJ2-7, with 10 bases matching TRBD2. After removal of 1 base from V and 5 bases from J, the junction contained 3 bases not matched to a gene. Germline V gene data show CDR1 as SGHRS and CDR2 as YFSETQ. The CDR3 covers 14 residues. CDR3 residues: CASSLSSGGNEQYF. CDR3 bases: TGCGCCAGCAGCTTGTCTAGCGGGGGCAACGAGCAGTACTTC. Drawing the rest from reference TRBV5-1 and TRBJ2-7, the complete variable domain is KAGVTQTPRYLIKTRGQQVTLSCSPISGHRSVSWYQQTPGQGLQFLFEYFSETQRNKGNFPGRFSGRQFSNSRSEMNVSTLELGDSALYLCASSLSSGGNEQYFGPGTRLTVT.

This rearrangement joins TRBV6-6 to TRBJ1-1, with D possibly being TRBD1 (6 bases). Trimming left V 6 bases short and J 3 bases short, with 17 bases between. Germline values: CDR1 MNHNY, CDR2 SVGAGI (reference sequence). This CDR3 has 15 amino acids. This CDR3 is CASSLAGASDTEAFF. The CDR3 DNA reads TGTGCCAGCAGCCTGGCAGGGGCGTCAGACACTGAAGCTTTCTTT.

The chain uses TRBV6-1 and TRBJ1-6, with a possible D match to TRBD1 (5 bases). The CDR3 is made up of 14 amino acids. The ends were cut back, 7 bases at V and 7 bases at J, with 14 bases in the middle. CDR1 and CDR2 (germline): MNHNS, SASEGT. For the CDR3, the DNA is TGTGCCAGCAAATTGACAGTGAGCAATTCACCCCTCCACTTT. Translating gives CASKLTVSNSPLHF.

The chain couples TRBV6-5 to TRBJ1-1, with TRBD1 as a possible D gene (6 bases). This CDR3 has 15 amino acids. CDR1 and CDR2 from the germline V gene are MNHEY and SVGAGI. V lost 5 bases to trimming and J lost 1 base, with 14 bases between them. CDR3 in amino acids: CASSGRTGRNTEAFF. Here the CDR3 DNA reads TGTGCCAGCAGTGGCCGAACAGGGAGGAACACTGAAGCTTTCTTT.

This sequence joins TRBV6-6 and TRBJ1-5; 8 positions agree with TRBD1. CDR1 and CDR2 (germline): MNHNY, SVGAGI (reference sequence). V lost 8 bases, J lost 8 bases, and 8 bases stayed unmatched. CDR3 size: 13 residues. CDR3 residues: CASGWTGNEPQHF. The CDR3 DNA is TGTGCCAGCGGGTGGACAGGGAATGAGCCCCAGCATTTT.

This clone has only one observation. The junction differs from germline at one of its ends, possibly a read error. The chain carries TRBV13 and TRBJ1-2; TRBD1 matches 8 bases. The CDR3 runs 24 residues. Germline lookup yields CDR1 PRHDT and CDR2 FYEKMQ (reference sequence). The CDR3 DNA is TGTGCCAGCAGCCTAGGGGACAGGCCTATATGGCTACACCGTCAGGGGACAGGCCTATATGGCTACACCTTC. The encoded protein is CASSLGDRPIWLHRQGTGLYGYTF.

This clone appeared a single time. The chain combines TRBV7-6 with TRBJ2-3, with 9 bases that match TRBD2. V was clipped by 1 base and J by 0 bases; unmatched bases: 2. CDR1 is SGHVS and CDR2 is FNYEAQ in the germline V gene. The CDR3 is made up of 16 amino acids. The CDR3, as DNA: TGTGCCAGCAGCTTAGGCCTAGCGGGAAGCACAGATACGCAGTATTTT. Translating it yields CASSLGLAGSTDTQYF.

The chain combines TRBV6-6 with TRBJ2-7; the match to TRBD1 covers 7 bases. Germline V lookup: CDR1 MNHNY, CDR2 SVGAGI (reference sequence). V lost 6 bases and J lost 9; bases outside the gene matches: 17. This CDR3 is 15 amino acids long. CDR3: CASSHTGTALRWQYF. CDR3 DNA: TGTGCCAGCAGCCACACCGGGACAGCGTTAAGGTGGCAGTACTTC.

This clone was seen a few times. The chain links TRBV7-7 to TRBJ2-3; the match to TRBD2 covers 8 bases. The CDR3 contains 15 residues. V lost 1 base to trimming and J lost 3 bases; unmatched junction nucleotides: 3. Germline V gives CDR1 SSHAT, CDR2 FNYEAQ (reference sequence). The CDR3 nucleotides read TGTGCCAGCAGCTTAGGTCTAGCGGGTACAGATACGCAGTATTTT. Its protein is CASSLGLAGTDTQYF.